The text below deals with one TCR beta chain. This entry comes from a study of blood T cell repertoires in COVID-19. On the study more broadly: Material from acute and convalescent COVID-19 was sourced from the United States, Italy and Spain. T cells, B-cell-depleted T cells, or PBMCs provided the cDNA or gDNA that served as material.

The V gene end was trimmed by 3 bases and the J gene end by 4 bases; junction bases not matched to a gene: 4. The CDR3 is 15 amino acids. Germline CDR1 is MRHNA and CDR2 is SNTAGT. As handled by the study authors: Amplification of reference gene primers was used by the study to estimate nucleated cell counts. The method was immunoSEQ multiplex PCR; TCRdb's version includes in-frame clones alone and lacks a portion of them. Clonal size and the V and J genes are those of that table, whereas D and trimming came from the DNA. Of about 80,000 clones listed, 82% are singletons. The clonotype originates from a man older than 75 with acute or convalescent COVID-19. The chain recombines TRBV6-4 with TRBJ2-3; 10 bases line up with TRBD2. The specimen sequenced was peripheral blood. The CDR3 loop reads CASSDKRGGPDTQYF. The CDR3 DNA reads TGTGCCAGCAGTGATAAGCGGGGGGGCCCAGATACGCAGTATTTT.